The TCR beta chain under discussion was sequenced for a study of early T cells in non-severe SARS-CoV-2 infection (dated by TCRdb to the early 2020s). Some background on the complete study: Because TCR sequencing was done on bulk RNA from unsorted whole blood, the alpha and beta chains could not be paired. Broader findings and caveats from the paper: VDJdb matching was skewed toward anti-spike CD8 responses and likely underestimated virus-specific expansions by missing private and CD4 specificities.

Taken from cysteine to phenylalanine, the CDR3 has 12 residues. Only CDR3 DNA remains: 36 bases, in frame from the first base. Between the V and J ends, shortened by 5 bases and 6 bases respectively, the junction contains 10 bases. The germline V gene encodes CDR1 KGHSH and CDR2 LQKENI. Libraries were prepared through 5' RACE. Sequencing relied on a NextSeq 500. Unique molecular identifiers were attached to individual cDNA molecules in the TCR library protocol so that sequencing error and PCR bias could be corrected. Both TCR alpha and beta chains were sequenced, and tight co-correlation was observed between alpha and beta sequence abundances in each sample. As for how the authors treated the data: V gene, J gene and CDR3 annotation of TCR sequences was performed with Decombinator V4. TCRs were defined as expanded if a significant change between any two time points was detected under a Poisson model with p below 0.0001. TCR abundances were normalised to the total number of TCRs sequenced per sample and were expressed as counts per million. TRAV1-2 paired with TRAJ12, TRAJ20 or TRAJ33 defined MAIT TCRs, while TRAV10 paired with TRAJ18 defined iNKT TCRs. VDJdb, accessed 1 November 2021, was searched for CMV, EBV and SARS-CoV-2 annotated TCRs, with TCRs annotated for multiple antigens excluded. Through fastp at Q25 and MiXCR, TCRdb rebuilt clones from the public reads, retaining in-frame beta chains. When rows share a CDR3 protein, they turn into one entry using the most common DNA and genes. Here the V and J calls rest on TCRdb's processing, not on the authors' analysis. The sample table holds approximately 23,000 distinct CDR3 sequences, of which approximately 4% were seen once. Approximately 10% of the sample comes from the top ten.

This clonotype came up many times. Its recognized antigen is unknown. Within one base of it there is no much larger clone, and no base qualities were kept. This was a case-control study nested in a cohort of healthcare workers in London, UK, who had nasopharyngeal swab PCR tests and blood samples taken every week. Healthcare workers were recruited between 23 and 31 March 2020, during the week of the UK lockdown, and were followed weekly for up to about 15 weeks. Input material: whole blood. The V gene is TRBV18 and the J gene is TRBJ1-1; no D gene is confidently identified. The clonotype was recovered from an adult who was a healthcare worker with PCR-confirmed SARS-CoV-2 infection or an uninfected control (not recorded which). The DNA reads TGTGCCAGCTCAGGGGTCGATCCTGAAGCTTTCTTT. Its coded protein is CASSGVDPEAFF.